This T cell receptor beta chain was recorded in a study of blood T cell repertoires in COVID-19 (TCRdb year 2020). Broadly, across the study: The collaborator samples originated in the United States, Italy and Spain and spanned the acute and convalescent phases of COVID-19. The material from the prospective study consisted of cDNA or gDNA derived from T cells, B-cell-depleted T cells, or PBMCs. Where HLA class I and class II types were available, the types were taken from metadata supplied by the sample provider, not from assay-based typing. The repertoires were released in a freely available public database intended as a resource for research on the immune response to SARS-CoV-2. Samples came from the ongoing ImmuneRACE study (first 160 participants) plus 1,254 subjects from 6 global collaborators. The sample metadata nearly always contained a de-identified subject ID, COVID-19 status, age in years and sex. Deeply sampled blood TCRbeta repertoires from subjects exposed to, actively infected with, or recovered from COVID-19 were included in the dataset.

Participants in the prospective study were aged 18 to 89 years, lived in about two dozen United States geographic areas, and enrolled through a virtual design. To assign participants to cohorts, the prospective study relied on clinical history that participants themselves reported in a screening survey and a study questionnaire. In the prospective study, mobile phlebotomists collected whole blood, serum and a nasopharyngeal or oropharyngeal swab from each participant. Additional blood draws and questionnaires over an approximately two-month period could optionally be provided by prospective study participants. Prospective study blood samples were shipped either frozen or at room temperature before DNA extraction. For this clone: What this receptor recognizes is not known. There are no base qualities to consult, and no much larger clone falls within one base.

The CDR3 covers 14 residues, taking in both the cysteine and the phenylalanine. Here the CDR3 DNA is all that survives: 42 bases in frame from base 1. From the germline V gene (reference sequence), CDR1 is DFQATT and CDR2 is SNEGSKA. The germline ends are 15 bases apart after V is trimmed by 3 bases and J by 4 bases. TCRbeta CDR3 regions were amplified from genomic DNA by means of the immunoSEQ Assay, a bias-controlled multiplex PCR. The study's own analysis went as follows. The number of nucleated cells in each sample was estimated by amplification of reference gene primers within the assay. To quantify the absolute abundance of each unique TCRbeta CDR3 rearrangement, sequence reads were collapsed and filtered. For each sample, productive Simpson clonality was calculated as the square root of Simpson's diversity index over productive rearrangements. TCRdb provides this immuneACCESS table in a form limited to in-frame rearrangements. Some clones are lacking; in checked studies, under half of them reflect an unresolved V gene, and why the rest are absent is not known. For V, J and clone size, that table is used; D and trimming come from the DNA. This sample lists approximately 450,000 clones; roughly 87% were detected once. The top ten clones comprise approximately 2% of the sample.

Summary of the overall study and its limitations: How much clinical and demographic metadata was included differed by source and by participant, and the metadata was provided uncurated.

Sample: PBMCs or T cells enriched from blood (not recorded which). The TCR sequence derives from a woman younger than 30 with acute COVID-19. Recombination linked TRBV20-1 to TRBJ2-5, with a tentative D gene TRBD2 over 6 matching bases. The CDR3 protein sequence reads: CSASWGGAGETQYF. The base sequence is TGCAGTGCTAGTTGGGGCGGGGCGGGAGAGACCCAGTACTTC.